This T cell receptor beta chain was documented in a study of blood T cell repertoires in COVID-19. Across the whole study: The origin of the acute and convalescent COVID-19 samples was the United States, Italy and Spain. Nucleic acid was either cDNA or gDNA, and it came from T cells, B-cell-depleted T cells, or PBMCs.

Source study methods: Quantification of nucleated cells was approximated via reference gene primer amplification. Clones were read by immunoSEQ multiplex PCR, and TCRdb kept only the in-frame ones, dropping some. D and trimming come from the DNA, and the V and J calls and clone size come from that table. Here the sample spans about 100,000 clones, 92% being singletons. This clone was seen just once. Germline values: CDR1 LNHDA, CDR2 SQIVND (reference sequence). The CDR3 totals 13 residues. V lost 10 bases, J lost 3 bases, and 13 bases lay in between. The clonotype comes from a man between 65 and 85 years old with acute or convalescent COVID-19. The chain recombines TRBV19 with TRBJ1-5, with D tentatively TRBD1 (5 bases). Sequenced: peripheral blood. CDR3 sequence: CATLAGPNQPQHF. Here the CDR3 DNA reads TGTGCCACCTTGGCAGGGCCCAATCAGCCCCAGCATTTT.